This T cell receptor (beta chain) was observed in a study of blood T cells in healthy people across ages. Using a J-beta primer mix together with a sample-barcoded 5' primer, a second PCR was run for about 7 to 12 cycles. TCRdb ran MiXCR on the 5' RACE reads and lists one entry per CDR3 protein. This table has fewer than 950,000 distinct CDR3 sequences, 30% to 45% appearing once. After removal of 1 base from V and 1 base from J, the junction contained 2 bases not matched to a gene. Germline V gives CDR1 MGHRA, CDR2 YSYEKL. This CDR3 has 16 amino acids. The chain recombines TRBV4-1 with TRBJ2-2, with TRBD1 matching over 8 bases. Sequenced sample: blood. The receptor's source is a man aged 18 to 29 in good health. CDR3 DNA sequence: TGCGCCAGCAGCCAAGGGACAGGGAGGAACACCGGGGAGCTGTTTTTT. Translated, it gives CASSQGTGRNTGELFF.